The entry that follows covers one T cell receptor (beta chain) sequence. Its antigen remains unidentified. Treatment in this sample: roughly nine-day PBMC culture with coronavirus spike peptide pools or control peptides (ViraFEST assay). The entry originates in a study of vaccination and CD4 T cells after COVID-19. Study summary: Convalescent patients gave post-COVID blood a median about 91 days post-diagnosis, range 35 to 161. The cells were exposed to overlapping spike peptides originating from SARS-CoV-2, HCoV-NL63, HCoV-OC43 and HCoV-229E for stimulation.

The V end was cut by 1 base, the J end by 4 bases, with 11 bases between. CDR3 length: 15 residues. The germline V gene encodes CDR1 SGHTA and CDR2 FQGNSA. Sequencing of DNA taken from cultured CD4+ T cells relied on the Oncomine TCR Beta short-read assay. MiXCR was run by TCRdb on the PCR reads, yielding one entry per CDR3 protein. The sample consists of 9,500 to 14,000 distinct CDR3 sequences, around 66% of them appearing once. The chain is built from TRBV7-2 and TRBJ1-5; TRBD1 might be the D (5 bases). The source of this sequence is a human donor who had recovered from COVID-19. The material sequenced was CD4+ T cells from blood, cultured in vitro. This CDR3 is CASSLGVRENQPQHF. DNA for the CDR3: TGTGCCAGCAGCTTAGGTGTCAGGGAAAATCAGCCCCAGCATTTT.